What follows describes a single TCR beta chain. RNA transcripts were the source from which TCR beta CDR3 regions were amplified. The authors performed first-round RT-PCR with HTBI primers and then a second-round multiplex PCR. One entry per CDR3 protein, called by TCRdb with MiXCR from the multiplex PCR reads. The sample lists roughly 500,000 distinct CDR3 sequences, 13% to 15% occurring once. The CDR3 runs 15 residues. Germline CDR1 and CDR2: MGHRA and YSYEKL. Trimming removed 5 bases from V and 2 bases from J, with 16 bases in between. The sample originates from a study of Graves' ophthalmopathy and Graves' hyperthyroidism. As for the study in general: Peripheral blood sampling preceded any treatment and occurred at initial diagnosis.

V and J are TRBV4-1 and TRBJ2-7, with D uncertain. The sequenced sample consisted of blood. The sequence was collected from a woman aged 30 to 39 with Graves' ophthalmopathy. The CDR3 here is CASSYLKLATYEQYF. Written as DNA, the CDR3 is TGCGCCAGCAGCTACCTAAAACTCGCCACCTACGAGCAGTACTTC.